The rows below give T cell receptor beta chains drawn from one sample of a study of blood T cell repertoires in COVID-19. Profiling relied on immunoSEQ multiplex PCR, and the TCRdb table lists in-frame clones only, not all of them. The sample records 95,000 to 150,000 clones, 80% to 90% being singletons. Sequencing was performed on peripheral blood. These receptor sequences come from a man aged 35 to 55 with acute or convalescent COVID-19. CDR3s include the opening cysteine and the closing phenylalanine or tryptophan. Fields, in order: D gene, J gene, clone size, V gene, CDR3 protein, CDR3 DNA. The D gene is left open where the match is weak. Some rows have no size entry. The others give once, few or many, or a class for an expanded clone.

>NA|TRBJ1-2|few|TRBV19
CASRNLDTLYGYTF
TGTGCCAGTCGCAATCTGGACACCCTATATGGCTACACCTTC
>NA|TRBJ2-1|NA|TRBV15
CATSRDRLVGDEQFF
TGTGCCACCAGCAGAGATAGGCTAGTAGGCGATGAGCAGTTCTTC
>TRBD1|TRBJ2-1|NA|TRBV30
CVGTGSNNEQFF
TGTGTCGGGACAGGGAGCAACAATGAGCAGTTCTTC
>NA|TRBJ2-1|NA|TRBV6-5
CAVGARRGDEQFF
TGTGCCGTGGGGGCTCGTCGGGGCGATGAGCAGTTCTTC
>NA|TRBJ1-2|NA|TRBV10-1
CASRREGYTF
TGCGCCAGCAGGAGAGAGGGCTACACCTTC
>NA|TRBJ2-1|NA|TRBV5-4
CASSLAGYEQFF
TGTGCCAGCAGCTTGGCCGGGTATGAGCAGTTCTTC
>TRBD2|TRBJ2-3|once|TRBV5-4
CASSGGLAGSTDTQYF
TGTGCCAGCAGCGGGGGACTAGCGGGCAGCACAGATACGCAGTATTTT
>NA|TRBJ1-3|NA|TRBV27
CASSSWGGLGNTIYF
TGTGCCAGCAGTTCGTGGGGGGGTTTAGGAAACACCATATATTTT
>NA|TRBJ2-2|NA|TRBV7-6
CASSPLGGNTGELFF
TGTGCCAGCAGCCCCCTGGGAGGGAACACCGGGGAGCTGTTTTTT
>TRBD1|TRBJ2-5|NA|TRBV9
CASSPWTGSETQYF
TGTGCCAGCAGCCCTTGGACAGGGTCAGAGACCCAGTACTTC
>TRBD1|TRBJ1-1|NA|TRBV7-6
CASSERTGVVDTEAFF
TGTGCCAGCAGCGAAAGGACAGGGGTCGTGGACACTGAAGCTTTCTTT
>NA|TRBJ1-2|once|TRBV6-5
CASISSGNYGYTF
TGTGCCAGCATCAGTTCGGGAAACTATGGCTACACCTTC
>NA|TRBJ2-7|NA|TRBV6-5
CASSYGQGASYEQYF
TGTGCCAGCAGTTACGGGCAGGGTGCCTCCTACGAGCAGTACTTC
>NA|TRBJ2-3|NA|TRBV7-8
CASSFSRNRLSTDTQYF
TGTGCCAGCAGCTTTTCCAGGAACAGGCTCAGCACAGATACGCAGTATTTT
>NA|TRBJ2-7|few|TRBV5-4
CASSGGYEQYF
TGTGCCAGCAGCGGGGGGTACGAGCAGTACTTC
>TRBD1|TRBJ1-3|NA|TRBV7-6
CASSPRGQLSGNTIYF
TGTGCCAGCAGCCCAAGGGGACAGCTCTCTGGAAACACCATATATTTT
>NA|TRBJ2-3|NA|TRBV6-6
CASTGSDTQYF
TGTGCCAGCACCGGTTCGGATACGCAGTATTTT
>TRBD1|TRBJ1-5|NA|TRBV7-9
CASSLAAGDRVNSNQPQHF
TGTGCCAGCAGCTTAGCCGCGGGCGACAGGGTGAATAGCAATCAGCCCCAGCATTTT
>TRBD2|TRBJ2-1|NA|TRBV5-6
CASSLVAGDLSYNEQFF
TGTGCCAGCAGCTTGGTAGCGGGGGACCTCTCCTACAATGAGCAGTTCTTC
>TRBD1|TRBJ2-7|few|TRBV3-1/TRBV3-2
CASSRDRGSEQYF
TGTGCCAGCAGCCGGGACAGGGGTAGCGAGCAGTACTTC
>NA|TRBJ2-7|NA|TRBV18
CASSPRGPYEQYF
TGTGCCAGCTCACCGCGGGGTCCCTACGAGCAGTACTTC
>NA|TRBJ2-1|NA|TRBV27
CASSFNSYNEQFF
TGTGCCAGCAGTTTTAATTCCTACAATGAGCAGTTCTTC
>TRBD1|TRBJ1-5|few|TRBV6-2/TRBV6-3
CASSYRTGTGNDQPQHF
TGTGCCAGCAGTTACAGGACGGGGACAGGTAACGATCAGCCCCAGCATTTT
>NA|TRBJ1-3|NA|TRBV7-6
CASSLGSASNAGNTIYF
TGTGCCAGCAGCTTAGGCTCAGCGTCAAATGCTGGAAACACCATATATTTT
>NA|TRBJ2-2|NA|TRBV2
CAILGQANTGELFF
TGTGCCATCCTCGGACAAGCGAACACCGGGGAGCTGTTTTTT
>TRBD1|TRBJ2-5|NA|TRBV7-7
CASSLGGTAQETQYF
TGTGCCAGCAGCTTAGGTGGGACAGCGCAAGAGACCCAGTACTTC
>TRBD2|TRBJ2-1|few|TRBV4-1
CASSQDVGGSGFF
TGCGCCAGCAGCCAAGATGTGGGGGGGTCGGGGTTCTTC
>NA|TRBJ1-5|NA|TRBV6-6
CASSYSSNQPQHF
TGTGCCAGCAGTTACTCGTCAAATCAGCCCCAGCATTTT
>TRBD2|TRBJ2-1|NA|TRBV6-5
CASNLSGPYNEQFF
TGTGCCAGCAATCTTAGCGGGCCTTACAATGAGCAGTTCTTC
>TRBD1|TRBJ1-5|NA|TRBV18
CASSPRQGQGDNQPQHF
TGTGCCAGCTCACCCCGCCAGGGACAGGGTGACAATCAGCCCCAGCATTTT
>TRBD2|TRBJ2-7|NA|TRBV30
CAWSISGGTYEQYF
TGTGCCTGGAGTATTAGCGGGGGTACCTACGAGCAGTACTTC
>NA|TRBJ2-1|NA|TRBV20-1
CSASAAGSSYNEQFF
TGCAGTGCTAGTGCGGCGGGGAGCTCCTACAATGAGCAGTTCTTC
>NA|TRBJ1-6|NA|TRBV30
CAWSGGTLNSPLHF
TGTGCCTGGAGTGGAGGGACATTGAATTCACCCCTCCACTTT
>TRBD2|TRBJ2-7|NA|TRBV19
CASSMGLAGAEQYF
TGTGCCAGTAGTATGGGTCTAGCGGGAGCCGAGCAGTACTTC
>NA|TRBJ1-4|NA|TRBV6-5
CASRRANNEKLFF
TGTGCCAGCAGAAGAGCTAATAATGAAAAACTGTTTTTT
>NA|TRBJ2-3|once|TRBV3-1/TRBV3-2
CASSLKTGDTDTQYF
TGTGCCAGCAGCCTTAAGACGGGAGACACAGATACGCAGTATTTT
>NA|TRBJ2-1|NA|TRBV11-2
CASSLGLAFSLGDEQFF
TGTGCCAGCAGCTTAGGGCTAGCGTTTTCTTTAGGGGATGAGCAGTTCTTC
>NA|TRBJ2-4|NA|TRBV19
CASSRGAKNIQYF
TGTGCCAGTAGTCGCGGAGCCAAAAACATTCAGTACTTC
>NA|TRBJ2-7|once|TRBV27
CASSLGRIYEQYF
TGTGCCAGCAGTTTAGGCAGGATCTACGAGCAGTACTTC
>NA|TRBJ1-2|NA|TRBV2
CASSEYRPGNYGYTF
TGTGCCAGCAGTGAATATCGCCCAGGGAACTATGGCTACACCTTC
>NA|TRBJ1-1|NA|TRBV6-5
CASSYVRGNTEAFF
TGTGCCAGCAGTTACGTCAGGGGGAACACTGAAGCTTTCTTT